This passage covers 32 T cell receptor beta chains from one sample sequenced in a study of vaccination and CD4 T cells after COVID-19. Cultured CD4+ T-cell DNA underwent Oncomine TCR Beta short-read sequencing. TCRdb recomputed calls from the PCR reads with MiXCR, one row per CDR3 protein. The sample shows approximately 12,000 distinct CDR3 sequences, around three fifths of them seen only once. As for treatment: roughly 11-day PBMC culture with coronavirus spike peptide pools or control peptides (ViraFEST assay). No cognate antigen is known for these TCRs. Sequenced: CD4+ T cells from blood, cultured in vitro. The receptors originated from a human donor who had recovered from COVID-19.

The chain has TRBV20-1 and TRBJ2-1; 14 positions match TRBD2. The trim removed 5 bases at V and 9 bases at J, leaving 9 bases unmatched. The CDR3 runs 15 residues. Germline-derived CDR1 and CDR2 are DFQATT and SNEGSKA (reference sequence). CDR3 protein: CSADRLAGGQVEQFF. The DNA of the CDR3 is TGCAGTGCTGATAGACTAGCGGGAGGGCAGGTTGAGCAGTTCTTC.

J is TRBJ2-5 and V is TRBV7-9, with 8 nucleotides matching TRBD1. The germline CDR1 and CDR2 sequences are SEHNR and FQNEAQ (reference sequence). The CDR3 extends over 15 amino acids. V trimming: 3 bases; J trimming: 2 bases; junction bases outside the gene matches: 5. CDR3 nucleotides: TGTGCCAGCAGCTTTCCGACAGGGGCACAAGAGACCCAGTACTTC. Its protein is CASSFPTGAQETQYF.

The rearrangement uses TRBV20-1 and TRBJ2-7, with TRBD1 identical over 8 bases. V lost 6 bases, J lost 7 bases, and 8 bases stayed unmatched. The germline CDR1 and CDR2 sequences are DFQATT and SNEGSKA (reference sequence). The CDR3 extends over 12 amino acids. The CDR3 DNA is TGCAGTGCGAGTGGACAGGGTGGAGAGCAGTACTTC. This encodes CSASGQGGEQYF.

This chain links TRBV6-5 with TRBJ2-4; 7 positions match TRBD1. The CDR3 covers 16 residues. Germline CDR1 reads MNHEY; CDR2 reads SVGAGI. V dropped 0 bases and J dropped 3; count of bases not matched to a gene: 5. CDR3 loop: CASSYSSGGGKNIQYF. The CDR3 DNA reads TGTGCCAGCAGTTACTCCTCAGGGGGTGGCAAAAACATTCAGTACTTC.

This sequence joins TRBV27 and TRBJ1-2; the match to TRBD1 covers 7 bases. V shed 5 bases and J 6 bases; nucleotides not matched to a gene: 9. The CDR3 runs to 14 residues. CDR1 MNHEY and CDR2 SMNVEV come from the germline V gene (reference sequence). The CDR3 DNA sequence: TGTGCCAGCAGTCACCGGGACAGAGTACATGGCTACACCTTC. This encodes CASSHRDRVHGYTF.

This chain links TRBV6-2 or TRBV6-3 with TRBJ2-2; D perhaps matches TRBD1 (6 bases). The CDR3 covers 15 residues. Germline CDR1 reads MNHEY; CDR2 reads SVGEGT. V was shortened by 6 bases and J by 3 bases, with 14 bases between the two germline ends. CDR3: CASSGQKRYTGELFF. Written as DNA, the CDR3 is TGTGCCAGCAGCGGACAGAAGCGGTACACCGGGGAGCTGTTTTTT.

The chain links TRBV25-1 to TRBJ2-1; 7 nucleotides line up with TRBD2. Unmatched junction bases numbered 10, after V lost 5 bases and J lost 9 bases. The CDR3 is 14 residues long. CDR1 and CDR2 (germline): MGHDK, SYGVNS. CDR3 loop: CASSRGGSIGEQFF. The CDR3, as DNA: TGTGCCAGCAGTCGCGGCGGGAGTATCGGTGAGCAGTTCTTC. The full variable domain, with the rest looked up from reference TRBV25-1 and TRBJ2-1, is EADIYQTPRYLVIGTGKKITLECSQTMGHDKMYWYQQDPGMELHLIHYSYGVNSTEKGDLSSESTVSRIRTEHFPLTLESARPSHTSQYLCASSRGGSIGEQFFGPGTRLTVL.

This chain uses TRBV7-2 with TRBJ1-6, with D possibly being TRBD1 (5 bases). The CDR3 length is 17 residues. Trimming left V 0 bases short and J 8 bases short, with 17 bases between. Germline CDR1 and CDR2: SGHTA and FQGNSA. The CDR3 DNA sequence: TGTGCCAGCAGCTTAGCGGGACCCAAACTAGCCTATTCACCCCTCCACTTT. Amino acid sequence: CASSLAGPKLAYSPLHF.

The chain links TRBV15 to TRBJ2-3; 13 bases fit TRBD2. This CDR3 is built from 15 residues. The V gene's germline CDR1 is LNHNV and CDR2 YYDKDF (reference sequence). V lost 4 bases and J lost 5; bases outside the gene matches: 3. The CDR3 loop is CATSTLAGGGDTQYF. CDR3 in DNA: TGTGCCACCAGCACACTAGCGGGGGGGGGAGATACGCAGTATTTT.

The CDR3 sequence: CSARDGTSGSNEQFF. The CDR3 DNA is TGCAGTGCTAGAGACGGGACTAGCGGGAGCAATGAGCAGTTCTTC. The chain carries TRBV20-1 and TRBJ2-1, with 14 bases lining up with TRBD2. Germline V CDR1 and CDR2: DFQATT, SNEGSKA (reference sequence). The CDR3 covers 15 residues. After removal of 0 bases from V and 6 bases from J, the junction contained 1 base not matched to a gene.

This clonotype was detected a few times. The chain employs TRBV19 and TRBJ2-7; 11 bases line up with TRBD1. J lost 3 bases, V lost 4 bases, and 2 bases had no gene match. The CDR3 totals 14 residues. Germline values: CDR1 LNHDA, CDR2 SQIVND (reference sequence). This CDR3 is CASSRGQGVYEQYF. The CDR3 DNA reads as TGTGCCAGTAGTAGGGGACAGGGGGTCTACGAGCAGTACTTC.

The chain employs TRBV28 and TRBJ2-1; possible D gene TRBD1, 6 bases. V lost 7 bases and J 6 bases, leaving 16 bases between the germline ends. The length of the CDR3 is 14 residues. Germline values: CDR1 MDHEN, CDR2 SYDVKM. The CDR3 spells CASNTQTRGNEQFF. In nucleotides, the CDR3 is TGTGCCAGCAATACCCAGACCAGGGGCAATGAGCAGTTCTTC. The full variable domain, its missing parts supplied by reference TRBV28 and TRBJ2-1, is DVKVTQSSRYLVKRTGEKVFLECVQDMDHENMFWYRQDPGLGLRLIYFSYDVKMKEKGDIPEGYSVSREKKERFSLILESASTNQTSMYLCASNTQTRGNEQFFGPGTRLTVL.

This clonotype came up a few times. The chain combines TRBV6-5 with TRBJ1-5; D is ambiguous. The CDR3 is 13 residues long. Germline V CDR1 and CDR2: MNHEY, SVGAGI. The ends were cut back, 0 bases at V and 6 bases at J, with 6 bases in the middle. The CDR3 loop is CASSYSNRQPQHF. The CDR3 nucleotides read TGTGCCAGCAGTTACTCGAATCGTCAGCCCCAGCATTTT.

The V call is TRBV19, the J call TRBJ2-3; 9 bases fit TRBD2. Germline CDR1 and CDR2: LNHDA and SQIVND (reference sequence). V gave up 5 bases and J gave up 2 bases; unmatched junction bases: 5. This CDR3 is built from 15 residues. The CDR3 reads CASSPLAGTTDTQYF. The DNA for the CDR3 is TGTGCCAGTAGTCCCCTAGCGGGGACCACAGATACGCAGTATTTT.

This chain joins TRBV2 and TRBJ2-1; 7 positions agree with TRBD1. Germline trimming cut 4 bases from V and 3 bases from J; bases unmatched to any gene: 3. CDR3 size: 14 residues. Germline CDR1 is SNHLY and CDR2 is FYNNEI. Here the CDR3 reads CASSVDRSYNEQFF. The CDR3 DNA follows: TGTGCCAGCAGTGTGGACAGGAGCTACAATGAGCAGTTCTTC.

The chain carries TRBV5-1 and TRBJ1-5; TRBD1 matches at 11 bases. CDR1 is SGHRS and CDR2 is YFSETQ in the germline V gene. The V segment lost 4 bases and the J segment 3 bases; nucleotides outside the gene matches: 15. This CDR3 is 19 amino acids long. Here the CDR3 DNA reads TGCGCCAGCAGCCAAGTAATATCGGGACAGGGGGAAACCAATCAGCCCCAGCATTTT. Translation gives CASSQVISGQGETNQPQHF.

J is TRBJ1-4 and V is TRBV6-1; 7 nucleotides match TRBD1. Trimming at V came to 4 bases and at J to 6 bases, leaving 8 bases not matched to a gene. The CDR3 covers 15 residues. The germline V gene encodes CDR1 MNHNS and CDR2 SASEGT. CDR3 bases: TGTGCCAGCAGTGCCCTGAGGACAGGTGATGAAAAACTGTTTTTT. Amino acid sequence: CASSALRTGDEKLFF.

The chain links TRBV20-1 to TRBJ1-2; 10 bases align to TRBD1. The CDR3 runs 14 residues. Per the germline V gene, CDR1 is DFQATT and CDR2 is SNEGSKA (reference sequence). The V segment lost 0 bases and the J segment 8 bases; nucleotides outside the gene matches: 6. CDR3 sequence (DNA): TGCAGTGCTAGAGATCAGGGACAGGGGCGAGGCTACACCTTC. Protein product: CSARDQGQGRGYTF.

This clonotype came up a few times. The CDR3 loop is CSAEENSGRLADTQYF. For the CDR3, the DNA is TGCAGTGCTGAGGAGAATAGCGGGAGGCTGGCAGATACGCAGTATTTT. The chain has TRBV20-1 and TRBJ2-3, with TRBD2 matching 10 bases. V dropped 5 bases and J dropped 4; count of bases not matched to a gene: 12. CDR1 is DFQATT and CDR2 is SNEGSKA in the germline V gene (reference sequence). This CDR3 is 16 amino acids long.

V gene TRBV11-2 combines with J gene TRBJ1-6, with TRBD1 matching 7 bases. Looked up from germline, CDR1 is SGHAT and CDR2 is FQNNGV. The CDR3 totals 11 residues. The junction had 4 bases not matched to a gene; V was cut back by 11 bases and J by 9 bases. Written as DNA, the CDR3 is TGTGCCTCCTCAGGGGGTTCACCCCTCCACTTT. It translates to CASSGGSPLHF.

This clonotype was detected a few times. This chain uses TRBV12-3 or TRBV12-4 with TRBJ2-5; the D gene is possibly TRBD1 (5 bases). Between the trimmed V and J ends, which lost 6 bases and 13 bases, there was a span of 15 bases. The CDR3 contains 11 residues. The CDR3 region is CASSQWGSRYF. The CDR3 nucleotides are TGTGCCAGCAGCCAGTGGGGCAGCCGGTACTTC.

Here the CDR3 DNA reads TGTGCCAGCGGGCTAGCGGCAAGGAATGGGCCCGGGGAGCTGTTTTTT. Translation: CASGLAARNGPGELFF. V is TRBV21-1 and J is TRBJ2-2; the table names TRBD2, a call not compared with the DNA. TRBV21-1 is a listed pseudogene. CDR3 length: 16 amino acids.

This clonotype showed up just once. The chain uses TRBV7-6 and TRBJ2-5; D is possibly TRBD2 (7 bases). The CDR3 sequence is 16 residues long. Germline V gives CDR1 SGHVS, CDR2 FNYEAQ. V lost 1 base and J lost 5, with 17 bases in between. CDR3 nucleotides: TGTGCCAGCAGCTTAGGAGGGGGGGGCGCAGGGGAGACCCAGTACTTC. It specifies CASSLGGGGAGETQYF.

The V gene is TRBV30, the J gene TRBJ2-7; 13 nucleotides match TRBD2. J lost 0 bases, V lost 4 bases, and 9 bases had no gene match. From germline, CDR1 is GTSNPN and CDR2 SVGIG (reference sequence). The CDR3 sequence is 17 residues long. As DNA, the CDR3 is TGTGCCTGGACCTCGGGACTAGCGGGATTGAACTCCTACGAGCAGTACTTC. This codes for CAWTSGLAGLNSYEQYF.

The chain joins TRBV24-1 to TRBJ2-2; 9 nucleotides align to TRBD1. The CDR3 has 16 residues. After removal of 3 bases from V and 2 bases from J, the junction contained 3 bases not matched to a gene. CDR1 is KGHDR, CDR2 SFDVKD, per germline. The CDR3 sequence: CATSDRQGVNTGELFF. In DNA, the CDR3 is TGTGCCACCAGTGATCGACAGGGGGTTAACACCGGGGAGCTGTTTTTT.

This CDR3 is CASRPLLAGVSDTQYF. Written as DNA, the CDR3 is TGTGCCAGCAGGCCCCTCCTAGCGGGAGTGTCAGATACGCAGTATTTT. V is TRBV27 and J is TRBJ2-3; TRBD2 matches 10 bases. This CDR3 is 16 amino acids long. V lost 6 bases, J lost 4 bases, and 10 bases stayed unmatched. Germline lookup yields CDR1 MNHEY and CDR2 SMNVEV (reference sequence).

This chain joins TRBV28 and TRBJ1-5, with unresolved D. The CDR3 runs 12 residues. In germline, CDR1 is MDHEN, CDR2 SYDVKM. Trimming left V 8 bases short and J 4 bases short, with 9 bases between. The DNA of the CDR3 is TGTGCCAGCCTTGGAACAAATCAGCCCCAGCATTTT. The encoded protein is CASLGTNQPQHF.

The V call is TRBV20-1, the J call TRBJ1-2, with D perhaps TRBD1 (6 bases). The CDR3 spans 13 residues. The germline V gene encodes CDR1 DFQATT and CDR2 SNEGSKA (reference sequence). V was clipped by 0 bases and J by 8 bases, with 13 bases between them. CDR3 residues: CSARDVRGEGYTF. In DNA form, the CDR3 reads TGCAGTGCTAGAGATGTCAGGGGAGAAGGCTACACCTTC.

There are a few counts of this clonotype. The chain recombines TRBV27 with TRBJ2-5, with TRBD1 matching over 8 bases. With 5 bases clipped from V and 2 bases from J, the junction kept 7 bases outside the gene matches. The CDR3 totals 15 residues. CDR1 and CDR2 (germline): MNHEY, SMNVEV (reference sequence). The CDR3 nucleotides read TGTGCCAGCAGTCCCCGGACAGGGAAACAAGAGACCCAGTACTTC. This translates into CASSPRTGKQETQYF.

V is TRBV19 and J is TRBJ1-5; 7 nucleotides line up with TRBD1. The CDR3 covers 15 residues. V lost 3 bases to trimming and J lost 2 bases; unmatched junction nucleotides: 4. Germline V gene data show CDR1 as LNHDA and CDR2 as SQIVND (reference sequence). The CDR3 DNA is TGTGCCAGTAGTATCTTGCAGGGGGGCAATCAGCCCCAGCATTTT. Translating it yields CASSILQGGNQPQHF.

This rearrangement joins TRBV20-1 to TRBJ1-6, with D tentatively TRBD1 (6 bases). CDR1 DFQATT and CDR2 SNEGSKA come from the germline V gene (reference sequence). CDR3 length equals 17 residues. Trimming cost V 1 base and J 1 base, with 14 bases left between them. CDR3 region: CSARGRGAHSYNSPLHF. CDR3 nucleotides: TGCAGTGCTAGAGGACGGGGGGCGCATTCCTATAATTCACCCCTCCACTTT.

This clonotype was found a few times. J is TRBJ1-2 and V is TRBV20-1, with a tentative D call TRBD1 (5 bases). Germline V gene data show CDR1 as DFQATT and CDR2 as SNEGSKA (reference sequence). V lost 0 bases, J lost 2 bases, and 13 bases lay in between. The CDR3 totals 15 residues. CDR3 bases: TGCAGTGCTAGAGATTTAGGCAGGGCGAACTATGGCTACACCTTC. It translates to CSARDLGRANYGYTF.